The 19 T cell receptor beta chains reported below all come from one sample, sequenced in a study of blood T cell repertoires in COVID-19. Profiling relied on immunoSEQ multiplex PCR, and the TCRdb table lists in-frame clones only, not all of them. Of approximately 210,000 clones listed, over 65% were seen once; the top ten hold about 2.5%. Sequencing was carried out using peripheral blood. The receptors derive from a woman aged 65 to 85 with active or convalescent COVID-19.

The chain uses TRBV7-2 and TRBJ2-1, with a weak D call TRBD2 (6 bases). V was trimmed by 1 base and J by 4 bases, leaving 11 bases between them. Germline assignment: CDR1 SGHTA and CDR2 FQGNSA. This CDR3 comprises 15 residues. The CDR3 nucleotides are TGTGCCAGCAGCTTAGGAGCGACTAGTTACAATGAGCAGTTCTTC. Translated: CASSLGATSYNEQFF.

CDR3 region: CASSSGIWELNEQFF. The DNA for the CDR3 is TGTGCCAGTAGTTCCGGGATTTGGGAACTCAATGAGCAGTTCTTC. This sequence joins TRBV19 and TRBJ2-1; D possibly corresponds to TRBD2 (5 bases). V was cut by 5 bases and J by 6 bases, with 17 bases left in between. This CDR3 has 15 amino acids. Looked up from germline, CDR1 is LNHDA and CDR2 is SQIVND (reference sequence).

CDR3 coding DNA: TGCGCCAGCAGCCAAGATGACGTCCTGGCTAGCGGGGTCACAGATACGCAGTATTTT. This encodes CASSQDDVLASGVTDTQYF. The chain recombines TRBV4-3 with TRBJ2-3; 9 bases fit TRBD2. The germline gives CDR1 LGHNA, CDR2 YSLEER. V shed 0 bases and J 2 bases; nucleotides not matched to a gene: 12. There are 19 residues in the CDR3.

The chain employs TRBV5-1 and TRBJ1-5; 10 bases agree with TRBD1. V gave up 3 bases and J gave up 1 base; unmatched junction bases: 1. From germline, CDR1 is SGHRS and CDR2 YFSETQ. This CDR3 is built from 15 residues. The CDR3, as DNA: TGCGCCAGCAGCTGGGGACAGGGGAGCAATCAGCCCCAGCATTTT. Amino acids: CASSWGQGSNQPQHF.

This clone was counted a few times. The chain uses TRBV29-1 and TRBJ2-1; a possible D gene is TRBD1 (6 bases). The CDR3 covers 12 residues. Germline lookup yields CDR1 SQVTM and CDR2 ANQGSEA. V lost 8 bases and J lost 7, with 15 bases in between. As DNA, the CDR3 is TGCAGCTTGAGCAGGGGCGAGAATGAGCAGTTCTTC. Amino acid sequence: CSLSRGENEQFF.

V gene TRBV6-5 combines with J gene TRBJ2-5; maybe TRBD1 (6 bases). Germline CDR1 reads MNHEY; CDR2 reads SVGAGI. The CDR3 has 14 residues. Trimming removed 6 bases at V and 5 bases at J, with 16 bases between. The CDR3: CASSREQGLETQYF. CDR3 sequence (DNA): TGTGCCAGCAGCCGGGAACAGGGTCTGGAGACCCAGTACTTC.

This chain connects TRBV2 to TRBJ2-7, with 10 positions matching TRBD2. V lost 3 bases, J lost 2 bases, and 4 bases stayed unmatched. Germline lookup yields CDR1 SNHLY and CDR2 FYNNEI. CDR3 length: 15 amino acids. The CDR3 sequence: CASSEGLAMTYEQYF. CDR3 nucleotide sequence: TGTGCCAGCAGTGAGGGACTAGCGATGACCTACGAGCAGTACTTC. Based on the CDR3 plus reference TRBV2 and TRBJ2-7, the full variable domain is EPEVTQTPSHQVTQMGQEVILRCVPISNHLYFYWYRQILGQKVEFLVSFYNNEISEKSEIFDDQFSVERPDGSNFTLKIRSTKLEDSAMYFCASSEGLAMTYEQYFGPGTRLTVT.

This clone has a handful of counts. The chain is built from TRBV6-6 and TRBJ1-1; the D is unclear. The germline gives CDR1 MNHNY, CDR2 SVGAGI (reference sequence). V was trimmed by 6 bases and J by 1 base, leaving 12 bases between them. This CDR3 is built from 14 residues. In nucleotides, the CDR3 is TGTGCCAGCAGACTCTACGGCGGGAACACTGAAGCTTTCTTT. Protein: CASRLYGGNTEAFF.

This rearrangement joins TRBV3-1 (or the pseudogene TRBV3-2) to TRBJ1-1, with 7 bases matching TRBD1. CDR1 and CDR2 from the germline V gene are LGHDT and YNNKEL (reference sequence). The CDR3 has 13 amino acids. V lost 5 bases and J lost 7; bases outside the gene matches: 7. CDR3 nucleotide sequence: TGTGCCAGCAGCTATTATCGGGACAGTGAAGCTTTCTTT. Residues: CASSYYRDSEAFF.

This chain connects TRBV2 to TRBJ1-6, with D maybe TRBD1 (5 bases). This CDR3 is 13 amino acids long. Germline V gene sequence: CDR1 SNHLY, CDR2 FYNNEI. V dropped 1 base and J dropped 8 bases, with 6 bases sitting between them. CDR3 amino acids: CASSEDRHSPLHF. In nucleotides, the CDR3 is TGTGCCAGCAGTGAAGACAGGCATTCACCCCTCCACTTT.

The CDR3 here is CASSWRASGGGYNEQFF. Here the CDR3 DNA reads TGTGCCAGCTCCTGGCGGGCTAGCGGAGGGGGGTACAATGAGCAGTTCTTC. The chain has TRBV18 and TRBJ2-1; tentative D call: TRBD2 (7 bases). The CDR3 totals 17 residues. Germline V gene data show CDR1 as KGHSH and CDR2 as LQKENI. Between the trimmed V and J ends, which lost 6 bases and 4 bases, there was a span of 22 bases.

V usage is TRBV2 and J usage is TRBJ2-7; 8 bases align to TRBD1. The CDR3 totals 15 residues. After removal of 6 bases from V and 1 base from J, the junction contained 8 bases not matched to a gene. Germline V lookup: CDR1 SNHLY, CDR2 FYNNEI. The chain's CDR3 is CASRLYRDRSYEQYF. The CDR3, as DNA: TGTGCCAGCAGGCTTTACCGGGACAGGTCCTACGAGCAGTACTTC.

The rearrangement links TRBV25-1 to TRBJ2-3; no clear D gene. Germline V gene sequence: CDR1 MGHDK, CDR2 SYGVNS. Between the trimmed V and J ends, which lost 2 bases and 4 bases, there was a span of 16 bases. The CDR3 has 16 amino acids. The CDR3 nucleotides are TGTGCCAGCAGTGAAATAAGTCGGAGCCTCGCAGATACGCAGTATTTT. It encodes CASSEISRSLADTQYF.

There are many counts of this clone. The gene calls are TRBV11-2 and TRBJ1-1; a weak D match, TRBD1 (5 bases). The ends were cut back, 8 bases at V and 9 bases at J, with 19 bases in the middle. CDR3 length: 13 residues. Germline V CDR1 and CDR2: SGHAT, FQNNGV. The CDR3 spells CASAGGEHRKAFF. In nucleotides, the CDR3 is TGTGCCAGCGCGGGAGGCGAACACAGGAAAGCTTTCTTT.

The chain joins TRBV7-8 to TRBJ2-7; a weak D match, TRBD2 (6 bases). V shed 1 base and J shed 2 bases, with 9 bases lying between them. This CDR3 contains 14 residues. Germline V CDR1 and CDR2: SGHVS, FQNEAQ. The CDR3 sequence: CASSLDGGTYEQYF. For the CDR3, the DNA is TGTGCCAGCAGCTTAGACGGGGGTACCTACGAGCAGTACTTC.

This rearrangement joins TRBV2 to TRBJ1-1; D gene ambiguous. The ends were cut back, 5 bases at V and 5 bases at J, with 15 bases in the middle. Germline loops: CDR1 SNHLY, CDR2 FYNNEI. This CDR3 is built from 14 residues. The CDR3 region is CASSFPAGDTEAFF. CDR3 in DNA: TGTGCCAGCAGTTTCCCCGCCGGGGATACTGAAGCTTTCTTT.

J is TRBJ1-2 and V is TRBV2; TRBD1 matches at 11 bases. This CDR3 spans 16 amino acids. Per the germline V gene, CDR1 is SNHLY and CDR2 is FYNNEI. V lost 6 bases to trimming and J lost 2 bases; unmatched junction nucleotides: 8. The CDR3 region has the DNA TGTGCCAGCAGCTCCGGGACAGGGGGTTTGAACTATGGCTACACCTTC. This translates into CASSSGTGGLNYGYTF.

The V and J genes are TRBV27 and TRBJ2-2; D ambiguous. This CDR3 is 15 amino acids long. Trimming removed 3 bases from V and 6 bases from J, with 14 bases in between. Germline V CDR1 and CDR2: MNHEY, SMNVEV (reference sequence). This chain's CDR3 is CASSFWQSPSGELFF. CDR3 sequence (DNA): TGTGCCAGCAGTTTTTGGCAATCTCCCTCCGGGGAGCTGTTTTTT.

This clone was seen a handful of times. This sequence joins TRBV14 and TRBJ2-5, with D unclear. V was pared by 4 bases and J by 1 base, with 10 bases between. Germline CDR1 is SGHDN and CDR2 is FVKESK. The CDR3 spans 14 residues. The CDR3 nucleotides are TGTGCCAGCAGCCGGAGCTACCCCCAAGAGACCCAGTACTTC. Translation gives CASSRSYPQETQYF.